The TCR beta chain described here comes from a study of tumor and adjacent non-tumor tissue in lung cancer. Findings of the study overall: TCR diversity was significantly greater in tumor than normal lung tissue.

RNA was extracted from bulk tissue without any cell sorting. Distant lung tissue was collected more than 3 cm away from the tumor edge. The CDR3 extends over 14 amino acids. V lost 9 bases and J lost 6; bases outside the gene matches: 11. Germline V gene data show CDR1 as LNHDA and CDR2 as SQIVND (reference sequence). Three rounds of nested PCR, following a modified ARM-PCR protocol, produced the TCRbeta library. In TCRdb, the multiplex PCR reads were re-called with MiXCR into one record per CDR3 protein. The table records 60,000 to 65,000 distinct CDR3 sequences, roughly two thirds of them present only once. Regarding this clonotype: Its antigen is not identified.

The specimen sequenced was distant non-tumor lung tissue. This sequence was found in a man aged 65-85 years with non-small cell lung cancer. V gene TRBV19 combines with J gene TRBJ1-1; 9 positions match TRBD1. CDR3 bases: TGTGCCAGCCGGACCCAACAGGGGGCATCTGAAGCTTTCTTT. Its translation is CASRTQQGASEAFF. Filled out from reference TRBV19 and TRBJ1-1, the complete variable domain reads DGGITQSPKYLFRKEGQNVTLSCEQNLNHDAMYWYRQDPGQGLRLIYYSQIVNDFQKGDIAEGYSVSREKKESFPLTVTSAQKNPTAFYLCASRTQQGASEAFFGQGTRLTVV.